This T cell receptor beta chain originates from a study of cytomegalovirus exposure and HLA in healthy donors. Across the whole study: There were 100 million to 120 million unique TCR beta sequences, drawn from about 179 million T cells, in an earlier analysis.

In the PCR, 60 Vbeta and 13 Jbeta primers were used. Assay: immunoSEQ multiplex PCR; the TCRdb copy retains only in-frame clones and omits some. The data contain approximately 88,000 clones, more than 60% of them singletons. Study results and caveats: Earlier findings revealed that most TCR beta V segments proved productive either about 90% or about 30% of the time. The study labeled 150 or so TCR beta chains cytomegalovirus-associated.

A note on this clone: As yet, its antigen is unknown. One end of the junction fails to match germline, which may point to a read error.

The sequence was obtained from a man in his forties or fifties in good health and CMV-seropositive. The sample was PBMCs.

Here the CDR3 DNA reads TGTGCCAGCAGAACAGGGGGCCGGGGTCAGCCCCAGAATTTT. Translated: CASRTGGRGQPQNF. The V and J genes are TRBV27 and TRBJ1-5; 9 nucleotides align to TRBD1. The germline V gene has CDR1 MNHEY and CDR2 SMNVEV (reference sequence). This CDR3 region has 14 residues.